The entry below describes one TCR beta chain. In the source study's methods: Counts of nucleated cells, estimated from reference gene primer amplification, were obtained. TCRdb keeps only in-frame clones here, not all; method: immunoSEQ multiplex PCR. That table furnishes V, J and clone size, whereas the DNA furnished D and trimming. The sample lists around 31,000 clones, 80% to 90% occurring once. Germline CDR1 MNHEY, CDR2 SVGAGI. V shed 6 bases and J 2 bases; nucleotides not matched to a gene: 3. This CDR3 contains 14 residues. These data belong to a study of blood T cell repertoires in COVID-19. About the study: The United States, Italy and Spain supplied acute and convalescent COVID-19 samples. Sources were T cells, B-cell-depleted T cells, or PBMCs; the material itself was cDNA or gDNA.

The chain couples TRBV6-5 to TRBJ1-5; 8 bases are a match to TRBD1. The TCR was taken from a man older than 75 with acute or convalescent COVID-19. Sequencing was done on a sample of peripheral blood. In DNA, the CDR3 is TGTGCCAGCAGGCCGACAGGGGGCAATCAGCCCCAGCATTTT. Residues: CASRPTGGNQPQHF.